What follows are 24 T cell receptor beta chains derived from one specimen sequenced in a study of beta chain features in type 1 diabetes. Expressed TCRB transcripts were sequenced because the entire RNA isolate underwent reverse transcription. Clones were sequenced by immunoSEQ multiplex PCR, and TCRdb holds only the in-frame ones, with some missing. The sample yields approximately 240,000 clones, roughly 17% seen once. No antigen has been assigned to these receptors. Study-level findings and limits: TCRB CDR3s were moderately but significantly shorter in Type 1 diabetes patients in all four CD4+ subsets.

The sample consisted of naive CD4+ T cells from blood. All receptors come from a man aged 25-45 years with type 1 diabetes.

CDR3 nucleotide sequence: TGTGCCAGCAGCCGGGGGACAGGGGACACCGGGGAGCTGTTTTTT. Its protein product is CASSRGTGDTGELFF. The chain recombines TRBV7-7 with TRBJ2-2; TRBD1 agrees at 10 bases. The CDR3 length is 15 residues. Germline trimming cut 5 bases from V and 3 bases from J; bases unmatched to any gene: 3. Germline V CDR1 and CDR2: SSHAT, FNYEAQ (reference sequence).

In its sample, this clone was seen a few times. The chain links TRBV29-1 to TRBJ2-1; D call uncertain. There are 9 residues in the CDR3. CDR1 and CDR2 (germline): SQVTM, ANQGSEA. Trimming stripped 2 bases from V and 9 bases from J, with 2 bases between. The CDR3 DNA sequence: TGCAGCGTTGAATTTGAGCAGTTCTTC. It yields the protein CSVEFEQFF.

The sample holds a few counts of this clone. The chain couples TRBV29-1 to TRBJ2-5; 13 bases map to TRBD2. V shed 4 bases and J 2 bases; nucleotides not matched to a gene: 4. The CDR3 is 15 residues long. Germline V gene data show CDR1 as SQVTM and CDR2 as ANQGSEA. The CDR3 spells CSVGTSGSGQETQYF. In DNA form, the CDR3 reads TGCAGCGTTGGGACTAGCGGGAGTGGACAAGAGACCCAGTACTTC.

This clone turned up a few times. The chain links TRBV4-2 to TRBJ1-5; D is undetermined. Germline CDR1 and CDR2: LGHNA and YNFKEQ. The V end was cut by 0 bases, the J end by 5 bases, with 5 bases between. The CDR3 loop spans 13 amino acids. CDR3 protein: CASSQDRDQPQHF. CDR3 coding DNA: TGTGCCAGCAGCCAAGATCGGGATCAGCCCCAGCATTTT.

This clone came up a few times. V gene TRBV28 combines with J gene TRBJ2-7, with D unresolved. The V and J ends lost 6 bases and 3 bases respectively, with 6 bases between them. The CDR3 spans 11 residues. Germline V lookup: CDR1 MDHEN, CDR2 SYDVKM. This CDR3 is CASSQYYEQYF. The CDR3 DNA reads TGTGCCAGCAGCCAGTACTACGAGCAGTACTTC.

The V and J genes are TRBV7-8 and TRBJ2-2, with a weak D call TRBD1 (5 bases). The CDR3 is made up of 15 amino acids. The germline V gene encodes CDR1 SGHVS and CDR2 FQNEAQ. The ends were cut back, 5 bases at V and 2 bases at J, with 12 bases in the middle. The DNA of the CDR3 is TGTGCCAGCAGCCCCCAGGGATCCAACACCGGGGAGCTGTTTTTT. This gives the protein CASSPQGSNTGELFF.

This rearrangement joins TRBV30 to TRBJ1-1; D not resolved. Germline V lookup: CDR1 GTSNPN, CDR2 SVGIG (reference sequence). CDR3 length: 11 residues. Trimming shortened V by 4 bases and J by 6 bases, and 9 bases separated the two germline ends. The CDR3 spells CAWTRLAEAFF. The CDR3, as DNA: TGTGCCTGGACGAGGCTCGCTGAAGCTTTCTTT.

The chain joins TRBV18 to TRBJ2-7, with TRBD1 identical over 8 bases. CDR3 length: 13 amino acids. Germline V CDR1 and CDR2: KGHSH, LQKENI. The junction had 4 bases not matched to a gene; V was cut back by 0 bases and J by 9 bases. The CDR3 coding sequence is TGTGCCAGCTCACCACCGGGACAGGATTGGCAGTACTTC. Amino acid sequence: CASSPPGQDWQYF.

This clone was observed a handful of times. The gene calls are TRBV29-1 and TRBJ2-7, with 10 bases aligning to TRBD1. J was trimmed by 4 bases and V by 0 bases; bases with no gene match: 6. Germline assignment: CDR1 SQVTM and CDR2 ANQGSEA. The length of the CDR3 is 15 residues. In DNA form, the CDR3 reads TGCAGCGTTGAAGATCAGGGGACAGGGGCATACGAGCAGTACTTC. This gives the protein CSVEDQGTGAYEQYF.

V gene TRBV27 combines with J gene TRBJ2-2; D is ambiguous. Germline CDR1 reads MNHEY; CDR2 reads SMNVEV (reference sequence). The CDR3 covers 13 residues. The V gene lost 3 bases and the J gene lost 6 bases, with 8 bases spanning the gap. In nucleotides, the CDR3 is TGTGCCAGCAGTTTCAGTGTAGCCGGGGAGCTGTTTTTT. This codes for CASSFSVAGELFF.

The CDR3 loop reads CASSLTGLAGMDTQYF. Written as DNA, the CDR3 is TGTGCCAGCAGCTTGACCGGACTAGCGGGAATGGATACGCAGTATTTT. The genes are TRBV5-6 and TRBJ2-3; 12 bases align to TRBD2. Trimming at V came to 1 base and at J to 6 bases, leaving 6 bases not matched to a gene. The CDR3 is made up of 16 amino acids. CDR1 is SGHDT and CDR2 is YYEEEE in the germline V gene.

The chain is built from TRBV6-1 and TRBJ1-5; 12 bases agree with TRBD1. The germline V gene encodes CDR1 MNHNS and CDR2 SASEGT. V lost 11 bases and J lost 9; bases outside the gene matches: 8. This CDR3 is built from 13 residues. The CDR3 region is CAGSGTGGLPQHF. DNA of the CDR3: TGTGCCGGATCCGGGACAGGGGGCTTGCCCCAGCATTTT.

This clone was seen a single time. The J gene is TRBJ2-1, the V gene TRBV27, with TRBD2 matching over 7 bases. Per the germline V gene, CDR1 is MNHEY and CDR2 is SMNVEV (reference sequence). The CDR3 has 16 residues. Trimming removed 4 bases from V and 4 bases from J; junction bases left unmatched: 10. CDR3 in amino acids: CASSSAGGRQYNEQFF. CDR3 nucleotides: TGTGCCAGCAGTTCCGCCGGCGGGAGACAGTACAATGAGCAGTTCTTC.

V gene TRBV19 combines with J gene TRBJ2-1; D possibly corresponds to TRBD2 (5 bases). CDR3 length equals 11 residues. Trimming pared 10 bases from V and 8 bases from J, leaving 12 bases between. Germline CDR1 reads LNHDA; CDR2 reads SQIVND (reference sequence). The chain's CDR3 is CATSIGDEQFF. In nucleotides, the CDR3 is TGTGCCACCTCGATCGGGGATGAGCAGTTCTTC.

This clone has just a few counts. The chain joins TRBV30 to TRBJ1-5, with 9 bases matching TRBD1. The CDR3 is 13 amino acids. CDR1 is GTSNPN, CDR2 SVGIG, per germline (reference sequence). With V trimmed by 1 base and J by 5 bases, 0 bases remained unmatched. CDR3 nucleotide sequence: TGTGCCTGGAGTGGGACAGGGGATCAGCCCCAGCATTTT. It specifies CAWSGTGDQPQHF. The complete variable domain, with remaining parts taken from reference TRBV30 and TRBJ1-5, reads SQTIHQWPATLVQPVGSPLSLECTVEGTSNPNLYWYRQAAGRGLQLLFYSVGIGQISSEVPQNLSASRPQDRQFILSSKKLLLSDSGFYLCAWSGTGDQPQHFGDGTRLSIL.

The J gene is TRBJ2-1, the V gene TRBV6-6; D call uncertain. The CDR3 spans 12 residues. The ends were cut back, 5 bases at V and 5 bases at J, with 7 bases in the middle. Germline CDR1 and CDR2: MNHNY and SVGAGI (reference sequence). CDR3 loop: CASSLANNEQFF. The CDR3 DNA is TGTGCCAGCAGTCTGGCAAACAATGAGCAGTTCTTC.

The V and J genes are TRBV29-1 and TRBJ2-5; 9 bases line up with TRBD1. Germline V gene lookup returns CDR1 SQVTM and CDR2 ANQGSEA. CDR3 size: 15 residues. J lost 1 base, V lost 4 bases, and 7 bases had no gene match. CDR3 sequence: CSVALQGAFQETQYF. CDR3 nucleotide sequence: TGCAGCGTTGCGCTACAGGGGGCGTTCCAAGAGACCCAGTACTTC.

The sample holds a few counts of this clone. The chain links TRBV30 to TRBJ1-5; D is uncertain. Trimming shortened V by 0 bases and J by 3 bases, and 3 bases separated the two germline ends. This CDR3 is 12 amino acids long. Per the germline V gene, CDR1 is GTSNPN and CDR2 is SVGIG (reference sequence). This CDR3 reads CAWSVPNQPQHF. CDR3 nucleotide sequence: TGTGCCTGGAGTGTACCCAATCAGCCCCAGCATTTT.

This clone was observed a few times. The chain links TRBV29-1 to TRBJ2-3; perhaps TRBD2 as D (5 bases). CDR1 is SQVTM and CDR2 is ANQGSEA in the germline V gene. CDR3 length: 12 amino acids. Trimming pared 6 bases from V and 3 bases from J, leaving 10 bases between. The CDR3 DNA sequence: TGCAGCGTCGCATGGGAGACAGATACGCAGTATTTT. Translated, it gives CSVAWETDTQYF.

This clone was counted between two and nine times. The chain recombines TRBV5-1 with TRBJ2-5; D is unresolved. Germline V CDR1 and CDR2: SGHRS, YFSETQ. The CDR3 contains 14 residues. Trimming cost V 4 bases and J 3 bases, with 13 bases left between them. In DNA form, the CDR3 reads TGCGCCAGCAGCGTGGGATGGACGGAAGAGACCCAGTACTTC. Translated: CASSVGWTEETQYF.

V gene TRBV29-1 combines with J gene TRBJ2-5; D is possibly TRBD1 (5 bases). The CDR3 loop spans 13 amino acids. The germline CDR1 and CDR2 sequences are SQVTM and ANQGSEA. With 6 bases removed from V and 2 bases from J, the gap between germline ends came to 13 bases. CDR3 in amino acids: CSVGRGRQETQYF. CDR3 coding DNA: TGCAGCGTGGGAAGGGGCCGGCAAGAGACCCAGTACTTC. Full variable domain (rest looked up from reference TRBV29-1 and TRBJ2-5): SAVISQKPSRDICQRGTSLTIQCQVDSQVTMMFWYRQQPGQSLTLIATANQGSEATYESGFVIDKFPISRPNLTFSTLTVSNMSPEDSSIYLCSVGRGRQETQYFGPGTRLLVL.

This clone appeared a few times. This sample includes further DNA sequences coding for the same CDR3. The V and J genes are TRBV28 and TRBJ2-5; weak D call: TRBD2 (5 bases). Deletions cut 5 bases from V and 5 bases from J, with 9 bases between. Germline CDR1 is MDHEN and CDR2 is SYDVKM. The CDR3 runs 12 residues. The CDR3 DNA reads TGTGCCAGCAGTCTTACGGGGGAGACCCAGTACTTC. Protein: CASSLTGETQYF.

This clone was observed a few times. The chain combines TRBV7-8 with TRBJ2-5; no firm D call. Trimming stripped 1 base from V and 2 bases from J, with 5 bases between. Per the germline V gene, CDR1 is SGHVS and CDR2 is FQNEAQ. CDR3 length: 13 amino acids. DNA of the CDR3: TGTGCCAGCAGCTTAGACCGACAAGAGACCCAGTACTTC. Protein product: CASSLDRQETQYF. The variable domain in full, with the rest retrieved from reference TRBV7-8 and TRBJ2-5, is GAGVSQSPRYKVAKRGQDVALRCDPISGHVSLFWYQQALGQGPEFLTYFQNEAQLDKSGLPSDRFFAERPEGSVSTLKIQRTQQEDSAVYLCASSLDRQETQYFGPGTRLLVL.

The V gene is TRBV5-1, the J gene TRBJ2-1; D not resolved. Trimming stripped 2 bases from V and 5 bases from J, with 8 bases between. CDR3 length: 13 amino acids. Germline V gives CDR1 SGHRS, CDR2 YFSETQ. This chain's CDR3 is CASSFADDNEQFF. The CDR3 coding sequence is TGCGCCAGCAGCTTCGCCGATGACAATGAGCAGTTCTTC.